This T cell receptor beta chain came from a study of immune evolution from preneoplasia to lung adenocarcinoma. Overall study results and limits: Normal lung had highest clonality; later lesions appeared denser, more diverse.

V dropped 7 bases and J dropped 0; count of bases not matched to a gene: 7. The germline gives CDR1 LGHNT, CDR2 FRNRAP. This CDR3 is built from 16 residues. By frequency in the sample, this clone is medium-sized. Its specificity is unknown. Only in-frame clones appear in the TCRdb table, and some are missing; sequencing was by immunoSEQ multiplex PCR. The table records 23,000 or so clones, over 70% of them present only once. Resections took place in Japan or China from about 2014 to 2017. Material: FFPE invasive lung adenocarcinoma tissue. The TCR was taken from a person between 55 and 69 years old with lung adenocarcinoma. The gene calls are TRBV12-5 and TRBJ2-1; TRBD2 aligns across 9 bases. In DNA form, the CDR3 reads TGTGCTAGTGTCCTGACTAGCGGAAGCTCCTACAATGAGCAGTTCTTC. Protein product: CASVLTSGSSYNEQFF.